Given below is one T cell receptor (beta chain) in context. Expressed TCRB transcripts were sequenced, since all the RNA that had been isolated was reverse transcribed. Profiling relied on immunoSEQ multiplex PCR, and the TCRdb table lists in-frame clones only, not all of them. The data contain 310,000 or so clones, roughly 9.6% of them seen just once; the ten biggest clones take up about 0.015%. There are 18 residues in the CDR3. Germline lookup yields CDR1 SGHTA and CDR2 FQGNSA. The V gene end was trimmed by 5 bases and the J gene end by 5 bases; junction bases not matched to a gene: 15. This sample was included in a study of beta chain features in type 1 diabetes.

The origin of this receptor is a woman in her 30s in good health. Sequenced material: naive CD4+ T cells from blood. V is TRBV7-2 and J is TRBJ2-1; TRBD2 aligns across 10 bases. CDR3 in DNA: TGTGCCAGCAGCCCCGGCGGGGTTAGGCTAGCGGGAGACAATGAGCAGTTCTTC. This sequence encodes CASSPGGVRLAGDNEQFF.